The 17 T cell receptor beta chains given below trace back to one sample, sequenced in a study of blood T cell repertoires in COVID-19 (dated by TCRdb to 2018 to 2021). Library preparation employed the immunoSEQ multiplex PCR assay. As stored in TCRdb, this immuneACCESS dataset retains in-frame rearrangements with V and J assigned. A fraction of the clones does not appear; measured against another copy, unresolved V genes explain less than half of the discrepancy, and the remainder lacks a known reason. This sample gives fewer than 150,000 clones in total; 80% to 90% of them show up just once. 7.9% of the sample belongs to the ten largest clones. The source material was peripheral blood. These receptors were taken from a man aged 70 or older who had recovered from COVID-19.

The CDR3 spells CASSPQGQANEKLFF. CDR3 DNA: TGTGCCAGCTCACCCCAGGGGCAGGCTAATGAAAAACTGTTTTTT. The chain couples TRBV18 to TRBJ1-4; the D gene is possibly TRBD1 (6 bases). V was cut by 3 bases and J by 3 bases, with 11 bases left in between. From germline, CDR1 is KGHSH and CDR2 LQKENI. The CDR3 runs 15 residues.

CDR3 nucleotide sequence: TGTGCCAGCTCACCCCTGGGACTAGCGGGACGCACAGATACGCAGTATTTT. Translated, it gives CASSPLGLAGRTDTQYF. The chain couples TRBV18 to TRBJ2-3; 13 positions agree with TRBD2. CDR1 and CDR2 from the germline V gene are KGHSH and LQKENI. Trimming cost V 3 bases and J 1 base; bases outside gene matches: 4. The CDR3 runs to 17 residues.

This clone was found once. This chain links TRBV24-1 with TRBJ2-7, with 9 nucleotides matching TRBD1. CDR1 is KGHDR and CDR2 is SFDVKD in the germline V gene. V dropped 7 bases and J dropped 4; count of bases not matched to a gene: 4. The CDR3 extends over 13 amino acids. As DNA, the CDR3 is TGTGCCACCAGAAGGGACAGGGTTTACGAGCAGTACTTC. Translating gives CATRRDRVYEQYF.

The chain recombines TRBV6-6 with TRBJ2-7; TRBD2 agrees at 8 bases. Germline values: CDR1 MNHNY, CDR2 SVGAGI (reference sequence). Germline trimming cut 8 bases from V and 2 bases from J; bases unmatched to any gene: 2. CDR3 length: 12 amino acids. CDR3 sequence: CASSGLAYEQYF. CDR3 coding DNA: TGTGCCAGCTCGGGACTAGCCTACGAGCAGTACTTC.

The V and J genes are TRBV7-2 and TRBJ2-3; 8 bases align to TRBD1. The CDR3 covers 14 residues. V was clipped by 1 base and J by 4 bases; unmatched bases: 1. CDR1 and CDR2 (germline): SGHTA, FQGNSA. CDR3 DNA: TGTGCCAGCAGCTTAGACAGGGGGGCAGATACGCAGTATTTT. This translates into CASSLDRGADTQYF.

The count of this clone is one. This chain uses TRBV2 with TRBJ2-5; 7 bases match TRBD2. V shed 4 bases and J 5 bases; nucleotides not matched to a gene: 10. From germline, CDR1 is SNHLY and CDR2 FYNNEI. The CDR3 is 15 amino acids. The CDR3 sequence is CASSGGSGRGETQYF. For the CDR3, the DNA is TGTGCCAGCAGTGGGGGCAGCGGGCGGGGGGAGACCCAGTACTTC.

With regard to this clone: Other DNA sequences from this sample encode an identical CDR3 as well. This sequence joins TRBV28 and TRBJ1-2, with 8 bases that match TRBD1. With 2 bases clipped from V and 4 bases from J, the junction kept 0 bases outside the gene matches. The germline gives CDR1 MDHEN, CDR2 SYDVKM. This CDR3 has 13 residues. CDR3 DNA: TGTGCCAGCAGTTTAACAGGGGGCTATGGCTACACCTTC. Residues: CASSLTGGYGYTF.

The chain combines TRBV28 with TRBJ1-3; D call uncertain. V dropped 7 bases and J dropped 0 bases, with 10 bases sitting between them. Looked up from germline, CDR1 is MDHEN and CDR2 is SYDVKM. This CDR3 is 14 amino acids long. This CDR3 reads CASISSRSGNTIYF. The CDR3 nucleotides are TGTGCCAGCATTTCCAGTCGCTCTGGAAACACCATATATTTT.

CDR3 in DNA: TGCGCCAGCAGCCTCGGACAGGGGAGCAATCAGCCCCAGCATTTT. Protein product: CASSLGQGSNQPQHF. The V gene is TRBV5-1, the J gene TRBJ1-5; 9 positions agree with TRBD1. This CDR3 has 15 amino acids. Germline values: CDR1 SGHRS, CDR2 YFSETQ. V shed 4 bases, J shed 1 base, and the junction held 3 bases outside the gene matches.

This clone was seen only once. This chain joins TRBV4-2 and TRBJ2-1; D is undetermined. This CDR3 region has 16 residues. Germline V gene data show CDR1 as LGHNA and CDR2 as YNFKEQ. With 0 bases removed from V and 0 bases from J, the gap between germline ends came to 9 bases. In DNA form, the CDR3 reads TGTGCCAGCAGCCAAGATGGGCTGGGCTCCTACAATGAGCAGTTCTTC. As protein: CASSQDGLGSYNEQFF.

The chain links TRBV4-1 to TRBJ2-7; 9 nucleotides match TRBD2. Trimming took 1 base from V and 6 from J; bases not matched to a gene: 7. CDR3 length: 15 amino acids. Germline V gene lookup returns CDR1 MGHRA and CDR2 YSYEKL. As DNA, the CDR3 is TGCGCCAGCAGCCAAGGGGCCCTAGCGGGATCCGAGCAGTACTTC. It is translated as CASSQGALAGSEQYF.

This sequence joins TRBV28 and TRBJ1-2; D possibly corresponds to TRBD1 (5 bases). Germline V CDR1 and CDR2: MDHEN, SYDVKM. Trimming took 2 bases from V and 7 from J, leaving 20 bases between them. This CDR3 has 16 residues. In nucleotides, the CDR3 is TGTGCCAGCAGTTTAGCCAGACGCCAGGGAAGTGGTGGCTACACCTTC. Translating gives CASSLARRQGSGGYTF.

The chain is built from TRBV2 and TRBJ1-2; 7 bases agree with TRBD1. J gave up 0 bases and V 10 bases, and 11 bases lay outside the gene matches. The CDR3 runs 15 residues. The V gene's germline CDR1 is SNHLY and CDR2 FYNNEI. The CDR3 reads CATRQGLNPNYGYTF. In DNA form, the CDR3 reads TGTGCCACAAGACAGGGATTGAATCCTAACTATGGCTACACCTTC.

The chain employs TRBV2 and TRBJ2-7; 7 nucleotides line up with TRBD1. V was pared by 1 base and J by 6 bases, with 9 bases of the junction left unmatched. Germline CDR1 reads SNHLY; CDR2 reads FYNNEI. The CDR3 covers 15 residues. The CDR3 here is CASSEGGGTYLEQYF. In nucleotides, the CDR3 is TGTGCCAGCAGTGAAGGAGGGGGCACTTATCTCGAGCAGTACTTC.

V is TRBV5-1 and J is TRBJ2-6; D might be TRBD2 (6 bases). V lost 7 bases to trimming and J lost 0 bases, with 29 bases between them. The CDR3 is 21 residues long. CDR1 is SGHRS, CDR2 YFSETQ, per germline. The CDR3 nucleotides read TGCGCCAGCGGACTAAACCTGGGAGTTGAGGGCGCTCTCTCTGGGGCCAACGTCCTGACTTTC. Translating gives CASGLNLGVEGALSGANVLTF.

The chain couples TRBV7-2 to TRBJ1-2; 10 bases are a match to TRBD1. J gave up 7 bases and V 2 bases, and 1 base lay outside the gene matches. The CDR3 spans 13 residues. Germline V gives CDR1 SGHTA, CDR2 FQGNSA. CDR3 in amino acids: CASSLRQGAGYTF. CDR3 nucleotides: TGTGCCAGCAGCTTACGACAGGGGGCTGGCTACACCTTC.

This clone was observed once. The V call is TRBV5-6, the J call TRBJ2-7; 10 bases fit TRBD1. The germline gives CDR1 SGHDT, CDR2 YYEEEE. There are 14 residues in the CDR3. Unmatched junction bases numbered 11, after V lost 7 bases and J lost 7 bases. Written as DNA, the CDR3 is TGTGCCAGCTGGGACAGGGGTCCACTTGGGGAGCAGTACTTC. Amino acids: CASWDRGPLGEQYF.